What follows is one T cell receptor (beta chain) and its context. This clone was counted a few times. No cognate antigen has been identified for it. Nothing much larger sits one base from this clone, and base qualities are not available. The protocol used for the library was the immunoSEQ multiplex PCR assay. The multiplex PCR relied on a mix of 60 forward primers for TCR Vbeta segments and 13 reverse primers for TCR Jbeta segments. The CDR3 region of rearranged TCR beta genes was amplified from genomic DNA by a multiplex PCR assay. The Illumina HiSeq System was used to sequence the amplified TCR beta libraries as 87-base-pair reads. The authors processed their data as follows. A later analysis counted 75 million to 100 million unique TCR beta chains across the 650 to 800 repertoires, and around 12 million of these chains were shared by at least two donors. To remove PCR and sequencing errors, raw reads were error-corrected and collapsed into unique sequences using a nearest-neighbor algorithm that merged closely related sequences. Alignment of CDR3 sequences to IMGT reference sequences was used to assign V, D and J gene segments. For a sequence to be retained, a match of at least six nucleotides was required to both a V gene segment and a J gene segment. A rearrangement was called productive if the CDR3 had no stop codons and remained in frame with V and J, and every other rearrangement was called non-productive. Following IMGT convention, CDR3 was defined as the stretch from the second conserved V-encoded cysteine up to the conserved J-encoded phenylalanine. Sequences without an unambiguous match to a single V gene segment were excluded from the earlier analysis of approximately 600 of the donors. An earlier analysis of about 590 of the donors classified V segments as functional when productive rearrangements were above 56.7% and as segregating when the standard deviation between donors was above 5%. A statistical classification framework was built for diagnosing cytomegalovirus status from the catalog of TCR beta chain sequences. In a later analysis, V and J genes were assigned by comparing TCR nucleotide sequences against IMGT/GENE-DB human TR gene sequences. Using the TCRdist pipeline, a later analysis assigned CDR3 sequences along with most-parsimonious VDJ recombination scenarios. In a later analysis, each TCR beta chain was defined by its CDR3 amino acid sequence together with its V-gene family, and reads without a unique V-gene family were excluded. A later analysis removed roughly 590 highly shared, low-generation-probability nucleotide sequences to deal with suspected cross-contamination and a sequencing artifact. In a later analysis, a clonal expansion index for each public chain was calculated from normalized within-repertoire ranks of inferred template counts. Generation probabilities in a later analysis came from a VDJ recombination model fitted to out-of-frame rearrangements, and those results were checked against IGoR. In a later analysis, TCR-TCR, TCR-HLA and TCR-CMV co-occurrence was scored with hypergeometric tests, and a repertoire-size bias correction was applied to TCR pairs. To estimate false discovery rates, a later analysis permuted the HLA or CMV assignments 20 times. In a later analysis, co-occurring TCRs were grouped using DBSCAN, with TCRdist sequence similarity added in when clustering inside HLA-allele-positive subsets. Co-occurrence clustering excluded repertoires with fewer than 30,000 or more than 120,000 public chains, plus five with anomalous nucleotide sharing. TCRdb re-hosts the immuneACCESS table, in-frame sequences only. Its copies lack some clones; in the studies checked, an unresolved V gene accounts for under half of them, and the cause for the rest is not known. From that table come the V and J calls and clone size; the DNA was used to work out D and trimming. The sample yields about 100,000 clones; roughly 83% were counted once. The ten most abundant clones make up roughly 3.7% of the sample.

The cohort was made up of hundreds of healthy bone marrow donors. Cohort members were all nominally healthy when sampled, although unrecorded immune exposures were likely present. The donor tested CMV seropositive, placing the donor among the 289 seropositive members of the cohort. Every donor gave a peripheral blood sample, and the peripheral blood mononuclear cells from that sample were used for TCR beta sequencing. Genomic DNA was extracted from the blood cell samples with the Qiagen DNeasy Blood Extraction Kit. The CDR3, from cysteine to phenylalanine, totals 11 residues. Kept here is only the CDR3 DNA, which spans 33 bases and is read in frame from base 1. Per the germline V gene, MNHNS is the CDR1 and SASEGT is the CDR2. Trimming at the junction amounts to 6 bases on V and 11 bases on J, and the germline ends lie 11 bases apart. The sample is drawn from a study of cytomegalovirus exposure and HLA in healthy donors (dated by TCRdb to the late 2010s). A note on the overall study: An earlier analysis of approximately 590 of the donors reported about 250 Gb of sequence data and more than 90 million unique TCR beta sequences from about 200 million T cells. A later genetic analysis took genome-wide SNP genotypes for about three fifths of the 666 donors and used that subset as a discovery cohort. The aim of the study was to test whether cataloging public T cell receptors could identify signatures of past pathogen exposure. Along with the approximately 650-subject first cohort, a separate validation cohort of some 130 different subjects was used. To predict cytomegalovirus infection status, the study brought together high-throughput TCR immunosequencing, statistical association of individual TCRs with disease status, and machine learning. An early release that covered 640 HLA-typed donors contained about 300 gigabases of sequencing data and about 93 million unique TCR sequences. Typing coverage differed by locus: A, B, C, DRB1 and DQB1 were typed in about 629-630 donors, DQA1 in approximately 520, DPA1 in approximately 600, and DPB1 in just under 490. Because of strong linkage in the cohort, roughly five DR-DQ haplotypes were treated as single units for association and clustering. Donor age, sex, ethnicity and CMV serostatus were collected together with the repertoire data. Across about 370 genotyped donors of the cohort, an average of about 200,000 unique TCR beta nucleotide sequences per donor were sequenced, and approximately 17% of those sequences were non-productive. In the later analysis, no new phenotypic data were used to find candidate immune exposures; instead, reliance was placed on TCR beta sequences and their occurrence across donors. The study used immunosequencing to profile the T cell repertoires of about 670 subjects and linked those repertoires to cytomegalovirus serostatus. The genetic ancestry cluster associated with self-reported Caucasian donors included over 65% of the 300 to 450 genotyped donors. All discovery cohort repertoires had been generated on a single sequencing platform. HLA typing included class I and class II loci at four-digit resolution. A later analysis re-analyzed previously published TCR beta repertoires from several hundred donors and added high-resolution HLA genotyping to study TCR occurrence patterns. In an earlier analysis of 500 to 650 of the donors, high-throughput TCR beta sequencing was used to judge whether each TCR beta V gene segment behaved as functional or pseudogenic.

Overall study results and their limits: The classifier was reported to diagnose cytomegalovirus status with high specificity and sensitivity in both the original cohort and the validation cohort. In a later analysis, most CMV-associated TCR beta chains were found to appear HLA-restricted, with HLA associations seemingly driven largely by CMV exposure. In a later genetic analysis, fewer N-insertions in productive TCRs were reported among donors in an Asian-associated ancestry cluster than the roughly 700-donor mean. The cohort was sequenced for TCR beta chains only, and without alpha or paired-chain data the features that could be detected were limited. An earlier analysis of 450 to 750 of the donors showed that most TCR beta V segments appeared in productive rearrangements either about 87% or about 30% of the time, which broadly matched IMGT annotations. A further reported finding was that TCR beta sequences accurately predicted the HLA-A and HLA-B alleles for most subjects in the first cohort. In a later analysis, several top co-occurrence clusters were reported to appear linked to parvovirus B19, influenza, CMV and Epstein-Barr virus. At a false discovery rate of 0.05, a later analysis linked 16,951 TCR beta sequences to specific HLA alleles. An association between a missense DCLRE1C variant and V-gene and J-gene trimming of TCR beta chains was found in a later genetic analysis and replicated in an independent cohort. Because counts were too low, roughly 17 rarely observed V segments, including chromosome 9 orphons, were left out of the earlier analysis of 587 of the donors. Presence/absence analyses assumed roughly uniform sequencing depth across donors, an assumption that may not hold. A total of fewer than 200 TCR beta chains were listed by the study as associated with cytomegalovirus. A group of highly shared sequence variants was considered likely to be a technical artifact of the sequencing pipeline. Some IMGT-functional V segments, including TRBV6-2 and TRBV6-3, could not be told apart with the 87-base-pair reads, so those segments were excluded. Most TCR sequences were seen in very few donors, while some public TCRs were found in many individuals. Immune exposure information for the cohort was limited to CMV serostatus. Assigning TCR associations to individual alleles was difficult when HLA alleles, especially DR and DQ, strongly co-occurred. In a later analysis, HLA-associated TCR beta chains were found to be more clonally expanded and to have lower generation probabilities than equally common non-associated chains. Correlated functional status among segregating V segments might be attributable to linkage disequilibrium, but an unknown experimental factor could not be ruled out. In a later analysis, the rate of TCR association differed among HLA loci, with DRB1 alleles having the most associated TCRs and HLA-C alleles having the fewest. HLA typing was unavailable for some donors at each locus, so association tests used only the typed subset. In vitro tests confirmed that a few of the cytomegalovirus-associated TCR beta chains recognize cytomegalovirus antigens. According to the authors, the approach could potentially be generalized to other disease states and immunological phenotypes.

Sequences were obtained from PBMCs. The chain employs TRBV6-1 and TRBJ1-3; the D gene is unclear. The receptor was derived from a female donor in good health and CMV-seropositive. The encoded CDR3 is CASREGTAIYF. The sequenced DNA is TGTGCCAGCAGGGAGGGTACGGCCATATATTTT.